This T cell receptor (beta chain) is from a study of T-cell reconstitution after alpha-beta-depleted transplantation in children. Study outcomes and limitations: The study reportedly traced alpha-beta T cells about two months after transplant to several hundred expanded graft clones.

TCRbeta library preparation incorporated unique molecular identifiers. TCRdb redid the calling of the PCR reads with MiXCR, one entry per CDR3 protein. The sample comprises about 290,000 distinct CDR3 sequences, around 10% of which are singletons, and roughly 7% rests with the top ten. There are many counts of this clonotype. Its target is unknown. CDR3 length: 16 amino acids. Germline-derived CDR1 and CDR2 are SGHRS and YFSETQ. Trimming pared 2 bases from V and 0 bases from J, leaving 12 bases between. The chain recombines TRBV5-1 with TRBJ2-1; TRBD2 is a possible D gene (5 bases). Sequencing used PBMCs, obtained before TCRalphabeta/CD19-depleted stem cell transplant. The sequence was obtained from a boy in the first two years of life with acute myeloid leukemia, due to receive a stem cell transplant. CDR3 in DNA: TGCGCCAGCAGCTTCCTGGTTGGGAGCTCCTACAATGAGCAGTTCTTC. Amino acids: CASSFLVGSSYNEQFF.